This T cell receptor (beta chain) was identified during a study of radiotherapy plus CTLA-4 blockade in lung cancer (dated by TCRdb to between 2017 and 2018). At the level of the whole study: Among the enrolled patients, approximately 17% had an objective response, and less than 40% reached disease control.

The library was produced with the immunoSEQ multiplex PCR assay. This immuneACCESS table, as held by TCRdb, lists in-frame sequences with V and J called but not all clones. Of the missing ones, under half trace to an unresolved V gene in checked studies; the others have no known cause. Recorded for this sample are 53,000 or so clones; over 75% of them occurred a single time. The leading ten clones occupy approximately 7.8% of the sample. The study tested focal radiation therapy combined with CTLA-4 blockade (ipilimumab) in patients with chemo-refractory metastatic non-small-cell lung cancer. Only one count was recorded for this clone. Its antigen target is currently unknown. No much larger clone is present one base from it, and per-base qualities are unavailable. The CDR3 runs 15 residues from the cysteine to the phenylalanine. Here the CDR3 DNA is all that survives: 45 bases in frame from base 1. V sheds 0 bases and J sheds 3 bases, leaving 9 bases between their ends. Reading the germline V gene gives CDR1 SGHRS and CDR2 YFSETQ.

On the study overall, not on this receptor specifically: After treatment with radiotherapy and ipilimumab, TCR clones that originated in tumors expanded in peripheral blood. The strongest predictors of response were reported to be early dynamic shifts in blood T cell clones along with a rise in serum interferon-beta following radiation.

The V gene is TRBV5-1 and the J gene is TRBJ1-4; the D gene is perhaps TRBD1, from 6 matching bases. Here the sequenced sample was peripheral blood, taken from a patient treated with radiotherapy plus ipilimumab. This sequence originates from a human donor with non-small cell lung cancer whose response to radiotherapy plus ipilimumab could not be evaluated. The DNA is TGCGCCAGCAGCTTGGCGACAGGAGCTAATGAAAAACTGTTTTTT. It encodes CASSLATGANEKLFF.